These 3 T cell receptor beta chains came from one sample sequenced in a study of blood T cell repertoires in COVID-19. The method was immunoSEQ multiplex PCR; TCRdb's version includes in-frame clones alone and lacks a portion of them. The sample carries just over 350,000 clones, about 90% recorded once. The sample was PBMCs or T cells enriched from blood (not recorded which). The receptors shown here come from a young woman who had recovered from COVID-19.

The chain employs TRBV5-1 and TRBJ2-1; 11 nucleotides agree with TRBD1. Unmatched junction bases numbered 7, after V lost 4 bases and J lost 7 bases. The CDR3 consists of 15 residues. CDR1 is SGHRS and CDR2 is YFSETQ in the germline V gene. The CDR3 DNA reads TGCGCCAGCAGCCTAAGGGGACAGGGGGGTAATGAGCAGTTCTTC. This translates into CASSLRGQGGNEQFF.

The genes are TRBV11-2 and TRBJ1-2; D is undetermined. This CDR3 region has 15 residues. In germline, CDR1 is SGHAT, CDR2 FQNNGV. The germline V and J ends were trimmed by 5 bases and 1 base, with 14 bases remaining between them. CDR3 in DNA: TGTGCCAGCAGCCCGGGAATGTGGCTTAACTATGGCTACACCTTC. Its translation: CASSPGMWLNYGYTF.

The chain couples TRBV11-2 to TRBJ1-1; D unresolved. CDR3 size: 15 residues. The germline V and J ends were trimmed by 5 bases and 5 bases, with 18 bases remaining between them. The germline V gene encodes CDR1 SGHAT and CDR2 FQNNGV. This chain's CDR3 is CASSQILVPGTEAFF. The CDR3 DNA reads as TGTGCCAGCAGCCAAATCCTGGTGCCGGGGACTGAAGCTTTCTTT.